These T cell receptor beta chains were read from a single sample in a study of cytomegalovirus exposure and HLA in healthy donors. Assay used: immunoSEQ multiplex PCR; TCRdb lists only in-frame clones, some missing. The sample holds 90,000 to 120,000 clones, around 82% seen once. Sequencing was done on a sample of PBMCs. All receptors derive from a woman in her 50s in good health and CMV-seropositive. Both conserved end residues are trimmed from each CDR3.

v_call: TRBV28
cdr3_aa: ASTTPGQGVVGYT

v_call: TRBV7-9
cdr3_aa: ASSLQGNYGYT

v_call: TRBV29-1
cdr3_aa: SVELGRSTGYGYT

v_call: TRBV20-1
cdr3_aa: SVRVNTEAF

v_call: TRBV7-9
cdr3_aa: ASSETEAF

v_call: TRBV19
cdr3_aa: ASSNPRFPGEWKRNTEAF

v_call: TRBV29-1
cdr3_aa: SVVGSGMTRGELF

v_call: TRBV27
cdr3_aa: TSGTGGYEQF

v_call: TRBV10-3
cdr3_aa: AISKDSSEEKLF

v_call: TRBV27
cdr3_aa: ASSQDYTNTYEQY

v_call: TRBV9
cdr3_aa: ASSPRQGRNTEAF

v_call: TRBV9
cdr3_aa: ASSRGQGAESPLH

v_call: TRBV12-5
cdr3_aa: ASGPGTGEWFYEQY

v_call: TRBV6-1
cdr3_aa: ASRATGDGNTIY

v_call: TRBV27
cdr3_aa: ASSSPRGQSGNYGYT

v_call: TRBV6-6
cdr3_aa: ASSEDRENTEAF

v_call: TRBV10-1
cdr3_aa: ASSSGTGSGNTIY

v_call: TRBV5-4
cdr3_aa: ASSPPGGYNTEAF

v_call: TRBV4-2
cdr3_aa: ASTTHRMTTGELF

v_call: TRBV6-5
cdr3_aa: ASIREGLRTGELF

v_call: TRBV5-1
cdr3_aa: ASREGQAHYGYT

v_call: TRBV27
cdr3_aa: ASSLSPQGADYGYT

v_call: TRBV7-9
cdr3_aa: ASSPRGNDGYT

v_call: TRBV18
cdr3_aa: ASSLQGSTEAF

v_call: TRBV15
cdr3_aa: ATSSSLSTQY

v_call: TRBV5-4
cdr3_aa: ASSSRDRPSYEQY

v_call: TRBV4-1
cdr3_aa: ASSQRSGIAYEQY

v_call: TRBV2
cdr3_aa: ATQSDTQY

v_call: TRBV6-1
cdr3_aa: ASSPRTGVGEKLF

v_call: TRBV19
cdr3_aa: ASSTSGALGSPLH

v_call: TRBV29-1
cdr3_aa: SVLPWVANEQF

v_call: TRBV27
cdr3_aa: ASTPHPPQGRNYGYT

v_call: TRBV7-7
cdr3_aa: ASSRPRFTFSNSPLH

v_call: TRBV9
cdr3_aa: ASSVALSGRAGTVDTQY

v_call: TRBV7-8
cdr3_aa: ASSFQGVEEKLF

v_call: TRBV2
cdr3_aa: ASSELEGSEQY

v_call: TRBV7-8
cdr3_aa: ASSLSYTRRDRGLSPYNEQF

v_call: TRBV7-6
cdr3_aa: ASSPQGGGTDTQY

v_call: TRBV7-9
cdr3_aa: ASSYSGGFNEQF

v_call: TRBV9
cdr3_aa: ASSVDLTGAGGYT

v_call: TRBV5-1
cdr3_aa: ASRNTGGTEAF

v_call: TRBV14
cdr3_aa: ASSPLISGNEQF

v_call: TRBV5-4
cdr3_aa: ASRDGGQTLAAQY

v_call: TRBV25-1
cdr3_aa: ASSEGTSGSSYNEQF

v_call: TRBV6-1
cdr3_aa: ASTKTGLNTEAF

v_call: TRBV9
cdr3_aa: ASSVDAGTGELF

v_call: TRBV12-5
cdr3_aa: ASGEQGANTEAF

v_call: TRBV6-6
cdr3_aa: ASSYLDRNNQPQH

v_call: TRBV5-1
cdr3_aa: ASRPGLAGGPGAYEQY

v_call: TRBV5-6
cdr3_aa: ASSHSGSDTQY

v_call: TRBV2
cdr3_aa: ASRTIIGTGSLANYGYT

v_call: TRBV10-3
cdr3_aa: AISESGGREQY